A selection of T cell receptor beta chains follows, all from one sample in a study of T cell changes during pregnancy in multiple sclerosis. The protocol was immunoSEQ multiplex PCR, while the TCRdb copy is restricted to in-frame clones and leaves out a portion. The repertoire consists of about 93,000 clones, with more than 85% occurring once and the leading ten covering 0.9% to 0.95%. This sample comprised peripheral blood, obtained before pregnancy. Receptors originate from a female donor with multiple sclerosis, enrolled in a pregnancy study. Both conserved end residues are part of each CDR3. A D gene is named only where the DNA matches it firmly. Expanded clones get a size class; other rows say once, few or many, or leave the size out.

j_call	clone_size	v_call	d_call	cdr3_length	cdr3_aa	cdr3_nt
TRBJ2-7	few	TRBV18	NA	14	CATCCGQRAYEQYF	TGTGCCACCTGTTGCGGACAAAGGGCCTACGAGCAGTACTTC
TRBJ2-2	NA	TRBV2	TRBD1	15	CASNGQGRNTGELFF	TGTGCCAGCAACGGACAGGGACGGAACACCGGGGAGCTGTTTTTT
TRBJ1-2	NA	TRBV6-5	TRBD1	14	CASSYGTGGYGYTF	TGTGCCAGCAGTTACGGGACAGGGGGGTATGGCTACACCTTC
TRBJ2-1	NA	TRBV9	TRBD2	16	CASSVALAGGPNEQFF	TGTGCCAGCAGCGTAGCTTTAGCGGGAGGGCCCAATGAGCAGTTCTTC
TRBJ1-2	NA	TRBV6-1	NA	13	CASSDSANYGYTF	TGTGCCAGCAGTGACAGTGCCAACTATGGCTACACCTTC
TRBJ2-1	NA	TRBV28	NA	16	CASSPKYGSVYNEQFF	TGTGCCAGCAGTCCTAAGTATGGAAGCGTATACAATGAGCAGTTCTTC
TRBJ2-2	NA	TRBV11-3	NA	13	CASSLSGAGELFF	TGTGCCAGCAGCCTTTCGGGTGCCGGGGAGCTGTTTTTT
TRBJ1-5	NA	TRBV9	NA	14	CASSPQVQGQPQHF	TGTGCCAGCAGCCCCCAGGTTCAGGGACAGCCCCAGCATTTT
TRBJ1-2	NA	TRBV19	NA	13	CASSIGGQRGYTF	TGTGCCAGTAGTATCGGCGGGCAGCGGGGCTACACCTTC
TRBJ1-4	NA	TRBV27	NA	16	CASSLYLGGNNEKLFF	TGTGCCAGCAGTTTATATCTTGGGGGGAATAATGAAAAACTGTTTTTT
TRBJ1-4	NA	TRBV19	NA	15	CASSIAAGRREKLFF	TGTGCCAGTAGTATAGCGGCAGGTCGACGTGAAAAACTGTTTTTT
TRBJ1-2	NA	TRBV5-5	TRBD1	15	CASSFRDRSNYGYTF	TGTGCCAGCAGCTTCCGGGACAGGAGTAACTATGGCTACACCTTC
TRBJ2-5	NA	TRBV2	NA	13	CASSERGLETQYF	TGTGCCAGCAGTGAGCGAGGGTTGGAGACCCAGTACTTC
TRBJ1-6	NA	TRBV2	TRBD1	16	CASSVGTGPYNSPLHF	TGTGCCAGCAGTGTAGGGACAGGGCCCTATAATTCACCCCTCCACTTT
TRBJ2-5	NA	TRBV18	TRBD2	17	CASSPLTSGSIGETQYF	TGTGCCAGCTCACCATTAACTAGCGGGAGTATCGGGGAGACCCAGTACTTC
TRBJ1-1	once	TRBV6-1	TRBD1	14	CASSGGQGWTEAFF	TGTGCCAGCAGCGGAGGACAGGGCTGGACTGAAGCTTTCTTT
TRBJ2-1	once	TRBV5-1	TRBD2	16	CASSLGASGGYNEQFF	TGCGCCAGCAGCTTGGGGGCTAGCGGGGGGTACAATGAGCAGTTCTTC
TRBJ1-5	NA	TRBV19	TRBD1	17	CASSTGTGGEGNQPQHF	TGTGCCAGTAGTACCGGGACAGGGGGCGAGGGCAATCAGCCCCAGCATTTT
TRBJ1-5	NA	TRBV30	NA	14	CAWDRPGSNQPQHF	TGTGCCTGGGACAGGCCGGGAAGCAATCAGCCCCAGCATTTT
TRBJ1-5	NA	TRBV19	NA	13	CASTAVRGQPQHF	TGTGCCAGTACCGCCGTCCGCGGTCAGCCCCAGCATTTT
TRBJ2-3	NA	TRBV19	TRBD2	16	CASRPGLAGRSDTQYF	TGTGCCAGTAGACCCGGACTAGCGGGAAGGTCTGATACGCAGTATTTT
TRBJ1-1	NA	TRBV6-5	NA	11	CASSSGPEAFF	TGTGCCAGCAGCTCAGGGCCTGAAGCTTTCTTT